This T cell receptor (beta chain) stems from a study of CD8 T cells in ankylosing spondylitis. Study-wide results and caveats: From matched ankylosing spondylitis synovial fluid, disease-linked clones were reportedly recovered at significantly enriched levels. A TCR beta motif of 7 to 9 highly homologous variants seemed to mark ankylosing spondylitis blood.

MiXCR was run by TCRdb on the 5' RACE reads, yielding one entry per CDR3 protein. This sample has 750,000 to 850,000 distinct CDR3 sequences; roughly 10% occur once, and the top ten carry about 0.49%. Trimming shortened V by 7 bases and J by 0 bases, and 15 bases separated the two germline ends. Germline CDR1 SQVTM, CDR2 ANQGSEA. The CDR3 covers 14 residues. The sample holds many counts of this clonotype. Its target is not known. This chain joins TRBV29-1 and TRBJ1-2; D uncertain. Sequenced: blood, either unsorted or a sorted T cell fraction (not recorded which). This sequence was found in a male donor with ankylosing spondylitis. Here the CDR3 reads CSAAGFGPNYGYTF. The CDR3 DNA reads TGCAGCGCCGCGGGTTTCGGGCCTAACTATGGCTACACCTTC.